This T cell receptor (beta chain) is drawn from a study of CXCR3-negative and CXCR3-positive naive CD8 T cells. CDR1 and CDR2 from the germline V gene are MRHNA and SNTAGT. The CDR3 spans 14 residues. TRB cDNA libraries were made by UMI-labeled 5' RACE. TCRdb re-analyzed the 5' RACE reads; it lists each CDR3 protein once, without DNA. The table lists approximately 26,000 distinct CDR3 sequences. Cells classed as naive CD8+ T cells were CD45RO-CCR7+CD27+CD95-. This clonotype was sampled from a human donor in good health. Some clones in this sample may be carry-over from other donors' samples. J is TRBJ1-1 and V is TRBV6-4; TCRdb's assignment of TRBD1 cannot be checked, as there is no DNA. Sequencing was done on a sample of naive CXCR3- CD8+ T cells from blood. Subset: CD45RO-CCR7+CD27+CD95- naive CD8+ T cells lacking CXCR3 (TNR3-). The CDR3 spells CASSPTDGRTEAFF.